Each of the 8 T cell receptor beta chains below was sequenced from the same sample in a study of cytomegalovirus exposure and HLA in healthy donors. The PCR used 60 Vbeta and 13 Jbeta primers. The repertoire was sequenced with immunoSEQ multiplex PCR; TCRdb's copy has only in-frame clones and lacks some. Seen here are approximately 98,000 clones, less than 85% observed once, and the top ten hold 1.5% to 2%. Sample: PBMCs. These receptors all stem from a male donor in good health and CMV-seronegative.

The chain uses TRBV19 and TRBJ1-4; D unclear. The CDR3 contains 11 residues. Trimming removed 11 bases from V and 8 bases from J, with 12 bases in between. The germline V gene encodes CDR1 LNHDA and CDR2 SQIVND (reference sequence). Here the CDR3 reads CALPSGEKLFF. The DNA of the CDR3 is TGTGCCCTCCCGTCGGGGGAAAAACTGTTTTTT.

The CDR3: CASSLGQGVFYEQYF. The CDR3 bases are TGCGCCAGCAGCTTGGGACAGGGGGTTTTCTACGAGCAGTACTTC. The chain couples TRBV5-1 to TRBJ2-7; 9 nucleotides match TRBD1. Per germline, CDR1 SGHRS and CDR2 YFSETQ. After removal of 0 bases from V and 3 bases from J, the junction contained 4 bases not matched to a gene. The CDR3 is 15 residues long. Full variable domain (missing parts from reference TRBV5-1 and TRBJ2-7): KAGVTQTPRYLIKTRGQQVTLSCSPISGHRSVSWYQQTPGQGLQFLFEYFSETQRNKGNFPGRFSGRQFSNSRSEMNVSTLELGDSALYLCASSLGQGVFYEQYFGPGTRLTVT.

The V gene is TRBV7-9, the J gene TRBJ1-4; 11 bases fit TRBD1. This CDR3 spans 15 amino acids. Germline V CDR1 and CDR2: SEHNR, FQNEAQ (reference sequence). V dropped 5 bases and J dropped 7; count of bases not matched to a gene: 6. DNA for the CDR3: TGTGCCAGCAGCCGAGGACAGGGGGCGAGTGAAAAACTGTTTTTT. Protein: CASSRGQGASEKLFF.

The chain couples TRBV5-4 to TRBJ2-6; D remains unclear. The CDR3 sequence is 15 residues long. Germline CDR1 and CDR2: SGHNT and YYREEE (reference sequence). V lost 1 base to trimming and J lost 3 bases, with 8 bases between them. CDR3 sequence: CASSLSLGGANVLTF. The CDR3 DNA sequence: TGTGCCAGCAGCTTGTCCCTAGGTGGGGCCAACGTCCTGACTTTC. Complete variable domain (other parts from reference TRBV5-4 and TRBJ2-6): ETGVTQSPTHLIKTRGQQVTLRCSSQSGHNTVSWYQQALGQGPQFIFQYYREEENGRGNFPPRFSGLQFPNYSSELNVNALELDDSALYLCASSLSLGGANVLTFGAGSRLTVL.

V is TRBV6-6 and J is TRBJ1-6; TRBD1 aligns across 9 bases. Looked up from germline, CDR1 is MNHNY and CDR2 is SVGAGI (reference sequence). This CDR3 has 15 residues. V was pared by 2 bases and J by 6 bases, with 2 bases of the junction left unmatched. The CDR3 protein is CASSYLGQGNSPLHF. The CDR3 nucleotides read TGTGCCAGCAGTTACCTGGGACAGGGTAATTCACCCCTCCACTTT.

The V call is TRBV9, the J call TRBJ2-7, with 9 bases lining up with TRBD2. With 5 bases clipped from V and 6 bases from J, the junction kept 12 bases outside the gene matches. Germline-derived CDR1 and CDR2 are SGDLS and YYNGEE. There are 15 residues in the CDR3. CDR3 protein: CASSGSAGGWSEQYF. CDR3 in DNA: TGTGCCAGCAGTGGTTCCGCGGGAGGGTGGTCCGAGCAGTACTTC.

The chain employs TRBV14 and TRBJ2-7, with D possibly matching TRBD1 (5 bases). The CDR3 has 13 residues. With 4 bases removed from V and 1 base from J, the gap between germline ends came to 8 bases. Germline-derived CDR1 and CDR2 are SGHDN and FVKESK. CDR3 sequence reads: CASSPDRSYEQYF. The CDR3 DNA reads as TGTGCCAGCAGCCCCGACAGATCCTACGAGCAGTACTTC.

This clone came up a few times. In nucleotides, the CDR3 is TGTGCCTGTCGGGGAGGGGGCTCTAGCGGGACGCAAGAGACCCAGTACTTC. This encodes CACRGGGSSGTQETQYF. The rearrangement uses TRBV30 and TRBJ2-5; 9 bases agree with TRBD2. CDR1 and CDR2 from the germline V gene are GTSNPN and SVGIG (reference sequence). The length of the CDR3 is 17 residues. V was pared by 6 bases and J by 2 bases, with 16 bases of the junction left unmatched.